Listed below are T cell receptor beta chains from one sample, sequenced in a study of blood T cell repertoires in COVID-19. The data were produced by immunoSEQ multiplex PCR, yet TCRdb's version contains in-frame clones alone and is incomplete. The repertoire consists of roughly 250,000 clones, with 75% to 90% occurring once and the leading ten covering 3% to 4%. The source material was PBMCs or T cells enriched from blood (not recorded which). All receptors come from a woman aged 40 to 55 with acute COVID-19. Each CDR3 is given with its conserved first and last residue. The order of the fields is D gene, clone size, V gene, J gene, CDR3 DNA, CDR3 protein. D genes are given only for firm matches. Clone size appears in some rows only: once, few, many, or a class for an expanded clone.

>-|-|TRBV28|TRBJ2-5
TGTGCCAGCAGTATGGCTAGCGGAGGGGGGACCCAGTACTTC
CASSMASGGGTQYF
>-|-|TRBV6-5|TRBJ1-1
TGTGCCAGCAGTCCGGAGGTTCCCACTGAAGCTTTCTTT
CASSPEVPTEAFF
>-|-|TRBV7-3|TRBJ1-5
TGTGCCAGCAGCTTAAGAGAGGGTCAGCCCCAGCATTTT
CASSLREGQPQHF
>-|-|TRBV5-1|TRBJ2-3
TGCGCCAGCAGCCTATCGACAGGCAGCACAGATACGCAGTATTTT
CASSLSTGSTDTQYF
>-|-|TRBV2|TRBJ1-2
TGTGCCAGCAGATCAACCGACGGTGGAGCTGGCTACACCTTC
CASRSTDGGAGYTF
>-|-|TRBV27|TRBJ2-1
TGTGCCAGCAGTTTAGGTGGCCTCAATGAGCAGTTCTTC
CASSLGGLNEQFF
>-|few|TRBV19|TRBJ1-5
TGTGCCAGTAGTATAGGTCAGGCGCAGCCCCAGCATTTT
CASSIGQAQPQHF
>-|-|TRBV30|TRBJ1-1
TGTGCCTGGAGAAAGCCGATAGCGGACACTGAAGCTTTCTTT
CAWRKPIADTEAFF
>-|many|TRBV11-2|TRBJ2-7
TGTGCCAGCAGCTTTGGTCGGGGTCTCCTGAAGAACGAGCAGTACTTC
CASSFGRGLLKNEQYF
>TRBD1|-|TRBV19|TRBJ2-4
TGTGCCAGTATGGGACAGAAAAACATTCAGTACTTC
CASMGQKNIQYF
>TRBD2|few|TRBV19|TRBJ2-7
TGTGCCAGTAGTCCGGGGGGAAATTACGAGCAGTACTTC
CASSPGGNYEQYF
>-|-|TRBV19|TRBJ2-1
TGTGCCAGTAGTATTGGAGTAGTTCCCCACAATGAGCAGTTCTTC
CASSIGVVPHNEQFF
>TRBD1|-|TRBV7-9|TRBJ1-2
TGTGCCAGCAACCCAGGGGGCGATGGCTATGGCTACACCTTC
CASNPGGDGYGYTF
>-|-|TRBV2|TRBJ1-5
TGTGCCAGCAGTTTAGTAACAGGGCCTCAGCCCCAGCATTTT
CASSLVTGPQPQHF
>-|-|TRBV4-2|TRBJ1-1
TGTGCCAGCAGCCTAAAAGGTCGGGGGGACGCCACTGAAGCTTTCTTT
CASSLKGRGDATEAFF
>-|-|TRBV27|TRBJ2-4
TGTGCCAGCAGTTTATCGAGGCTTAAAAACATTCAGTACTTC
CASSLSRLKNIQYF
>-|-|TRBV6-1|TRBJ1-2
TGTGCCAGCAGTGATTCTGGGGGCCAGGACTATGGCTACACCTTC
CASSDSGGQDYGYTF
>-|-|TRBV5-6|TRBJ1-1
TGTGCCAGCAGCTGGTCAGGGTCTATGAACACTGAAGCTTTCTTT
CASSWSGSMNTEAFF
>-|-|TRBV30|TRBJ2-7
TGTGCCTGGAGTGGTGAACAGGGAAACGAGCAGTACTTC
CAWSGEQGNEQYF
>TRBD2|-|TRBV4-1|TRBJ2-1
TGCGCCAGCAGCCAAGCCCCTACCTCGGTGGCGGGAGTGGACAATGAGCAGTTCTTC
CASSQAPTSVAGVDNEQFF
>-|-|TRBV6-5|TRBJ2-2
TGTGCCAGCAGTAATTCTGGGGCGTACGGGGAGCTGTTTTTT
CASSNSGAYGELFF
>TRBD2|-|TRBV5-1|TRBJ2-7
TGCGCCAGCAGCTTGGTGGTAGCGGGAGGGTCCTACGAGCAGTACTTC
CASSLVVAGGSYEQYF
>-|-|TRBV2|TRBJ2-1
TGTGCCAGTTCGACAGAGTTCTACAATGAGCAGTTCTTC
CASSTEFYNEQFF
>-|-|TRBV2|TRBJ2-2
TGTGCCAGCAGTGAAGGGACATCGAACACCGGGGAGCTGTTTTTT
CASSEGTSNTGELFF
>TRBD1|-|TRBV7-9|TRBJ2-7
TGTGCCAGCAGCCAGGGGGCGGACGAGCAGTACTTC
CASSQGADEQYF
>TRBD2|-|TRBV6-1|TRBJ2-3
TGTGCCAGCAGTGAATCCAGGCGGGAGCGGGTAGATACGCAGTATTTT
CASSESRRERVDTQYF
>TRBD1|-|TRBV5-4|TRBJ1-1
TGTGCCAGCAGCTCTCGAGTGCAGGGGGGAGCTTTCTTT
CASSSRVQGGAFF
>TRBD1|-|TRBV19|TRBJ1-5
TGTGCCAGTAGCCCGGGACAGGGAATTCTTCGGCAGCCCCAGCATTTT
CASSPGQGILRQPQHF
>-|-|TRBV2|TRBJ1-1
TGTGCCAGCACTAGACAGAACGTTAACACTGAAGCTTTCTTT
CASTRQNVNTEAFF
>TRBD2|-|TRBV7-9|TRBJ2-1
TGTGCCAGCAGCTACGTAGCGGGAGCGGAAAATGAGCAGTTCTTC
CASSYVAGAENEQFF
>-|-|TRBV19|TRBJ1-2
TGTGCCAGTAGTATTAAAGGGACAATCGGGGGCTACACCTTC
CASSIKGTIGGYTF
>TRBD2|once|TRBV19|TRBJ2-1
TGTGCCAGTAGTATAACGGTAGCGGGAAAGCAGTTCTTC
CASSITVAGKQFF
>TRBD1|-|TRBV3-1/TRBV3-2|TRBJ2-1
TGTGCCAGCCAGGGACAGATTTACAATGAGCAGTTCTTC
CASQGQIYNEQFF
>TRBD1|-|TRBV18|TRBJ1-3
TGTGCCAGCTCACCAACCGGACAGGGCCCTGGAAACACCATATATTTT
CASSPTGQGPGNTIYF
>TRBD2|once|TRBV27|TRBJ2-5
TGTGCCAGCAGTTTTGGTGGCGGGAGGGCCAGGGAGACCCAGTACTTC
CASSFGGGRARETQYF
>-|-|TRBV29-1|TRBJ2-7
TGCAGCGTTGGGAGTGGGGGGACCTACGAGCAGTACTTC
CSVGSGGTYEQYF
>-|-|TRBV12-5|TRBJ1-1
TGTGCTAGTGGTTCCTCCACAGGGTGGGCTTTCTTT
CASGSSTGWAFF
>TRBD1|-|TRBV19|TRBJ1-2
TGTGCCAGTAGTATTCTGGGACAGGGGGCGCGGGACTATGGCTACACCTTC
CASSILGQGARDYGYTF
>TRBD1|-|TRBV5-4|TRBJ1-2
TGTGCCAGCAGCCTTGGGACAGGCAACTATGGCTACACCTTC
CASSLGTGNYGYTF
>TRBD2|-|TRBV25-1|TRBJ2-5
TGTGCCAGCAGTGAACCCGGACTAGCTCAAGAGACCCAGTACTTC
CASSEPGLAQETQYF
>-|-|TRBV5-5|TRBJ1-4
TGTGCCAGCAGCTTTTCAACCCCAGGGGACGGACTTAATGAAAAACTGTTTTTT
CASSFSTPGDGLNEKLFF
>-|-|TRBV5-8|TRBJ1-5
TGTGCCAGCAGTTCGACAGTCCGTCAGCCCCAGCATTTT
CASSSTVRQPQHF
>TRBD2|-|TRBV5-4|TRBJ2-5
TGTGCCAGCAGCTTAACCCACCCAGCGGGAGAGGAGACCCAGTACTTC
CASSLTHPAGEETQYF
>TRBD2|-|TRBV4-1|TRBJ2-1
TGCGCCAGCAGCACACAAAACCTAGCGGGAGATAGTGGTGAGCAGTTCTTC
CASSTQNLAGDSGEQFF
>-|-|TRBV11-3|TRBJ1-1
TGTGCCAGCAGCGCCGGGACACCCACTGAAGCTTTCTTT
CASSAGTPTEAFF
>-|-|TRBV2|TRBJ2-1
TGTGCCAGCAGGCTAGCTTATGAGCAGTTCTTC
CASRLAYEQFF
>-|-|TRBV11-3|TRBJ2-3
TGTGCCAGCAGCCCCCGGGATTTAACAGATACGCAGTATTTT
CASSPRDLTDTQYF
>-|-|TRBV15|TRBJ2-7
TGTGCCACCAGCAGAGAAACTACCTTCGTCTGGAGGGCCAACGAGCAGTACTTC
CATSRETTFVWRANEQYF
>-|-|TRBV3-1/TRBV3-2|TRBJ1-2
TGTGCCAGCAGCCAAGGTCAGGGCGGACATGGCTACACCTTC
CASSQGQGGHGYTF
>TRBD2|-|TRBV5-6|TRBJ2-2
TGTGCCAGCAGCCCCCGGCTAGCGGGAGTGTTCGGGGAGCTGTTTTTT
CASSPRLAGVFGELFF
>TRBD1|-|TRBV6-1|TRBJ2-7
TGTGCCAGCAGTGAAAAGGCAGGGGGTATTGACGAGCAGTACTTC
CASSEKAGGIDEQYF
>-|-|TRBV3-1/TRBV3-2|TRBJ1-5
TGTGCCAGCAGCCAAGACCGACAGTACAATCAGCCCCAGCATTTT
CASSQDRQYNQPQHF
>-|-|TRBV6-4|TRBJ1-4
TGTCCCAAGGGCAGGGCTAATGAAAAACTGTTTTTT
CPKGRANEKLFF
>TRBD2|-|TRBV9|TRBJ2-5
TGTGCCAGCAGCGGAAGACTAGCGGAAGAGACCCAGTACTTC
CASSGRLAEETQYF
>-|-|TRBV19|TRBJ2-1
TGTGCCAGTAGTATAGATCGGGAGACAGTGAACAATGAGCAGTTCTTC
CASSIDRETVNNEQFF
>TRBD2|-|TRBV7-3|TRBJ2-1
TGTGCCAGCAGCTTAGTCCCTTTTAATGGACTAGAGCTCTACAATGAGCAGTTCTTC
CASSLVPFNGLELYNEQFF
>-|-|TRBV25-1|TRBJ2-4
TGTGCCAGCAGTGAAAATATACGGGATGATCAGTACTTC
CASSENIRDDQYF
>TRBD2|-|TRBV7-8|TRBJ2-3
TGTGCCAGCAGCTCCAGCGGGGTTACAGATACGCAGTATTTT
CASSSSGVTDTQYF
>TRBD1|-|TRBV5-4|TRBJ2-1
TGTGCCAGCACTACAGGGGGCGGGTACAATGAGCAGTTCTTC
CASTTGGGYNEQFF
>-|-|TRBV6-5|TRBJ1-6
TGTGCCAGCAAAGACTTCGGGTCACCCCTCCACTTT
CASKDFGSPLHF